This TCR beta chain was sequenced for a study of response to subunit inactivated influenza vaccine. Study-wide results and limits: Authors suggested few new T cells are recruited by each seasonal influenza vaccination.

V lost 2 bases, J lost 10 bases, and 9 bases stayed unmatched. From germline, CDR1 is DFQATT and CDR2 SNEGSKA (reference sequence). The CDR3 length is 14 residues. One entry per CDR3 protein results from TCRdb running MiXCR on the RT-PCR reads. The sample yields 200,000 to 250,000 distinct CDR3 sequences, 12% seen once. On this clonotype: Its target is unknown.

The TCR sequence derives from a man aged 45-65 years who received an inactivated influenza vaccine. The chain has TRBV20-1 and TRBJ1-1; 11 bases fit TRBD1. The sequences come from non-naive T cells sorted from PBMCs, collected around 15 days before vaccination. The CDR3 DNA follows: TGCAGTGCTAGACTAGGGACAGGGGGGTTTGCAGCTTTCTTT. Its translation: CSARLGTGGFAAFF.